This is a list of T cell receptor beta chains from one sample in a study of human T cells and chemical hapten exposure. Via MiXCR, TCRdb re-called the RACE reads, giving one row per CDR3 protein. The sample includes fewer than 400,000 distinct CDR3 sequences, about 7% seen only once; the top ten take roughly 7.9%. The specimen comprised whole blood, sampled in connection with sensitization to the hapten diphenylcyclopropenone (DPC). The origin of the receptors is a woman aged 18 to 35 with alopecia areata. Some clones in this sample may be carry-over from other donors' samples. The CDR3 runs from the conserved cysteine through the conserved F or W. D genes are given only for firm matches. The size of a clone is reported for some rows only, either as once, few or many, or as a class for expanded clones.

j_gene: TRBJ1-5; v_gene: TRBV7-8; abundance: .; d_gene: .; CDR3nt: TGTGCCAGCAGCTTAGAAGCGATAAGCAATCAGCCCCAGCATTTT; CDR3aa: CASSLEAISNQPQHF
j_gene: TRBJ1-3; v_gene: TRBV3-1; abundance: many; d_gene: .; CDR3nt: TGTGCCAGCAGCCAGCAACAGTACTCTGGAAACACCATATATTTT; CDR3aa: CASSQQQYSGNTIYF
j_gene: TRBJ1-5; v_gene: TRBV15; abundance: many; d_gene: TRBD1; CDR3nt: TGTGCCACCAGCAGAGGGAGGACAGGGGAACAGCCCCAGCATTTT; CDR3aa: CATSRGRTGEQPQHF
j_gene: TRBJ1-4; v_gene: TRBV7-2; abundance: .; d_gene: .; CDR3nt: TGTGCCAGCAGCTTCGGGGGCTTCGATGAAAAACTGTTTTTT; CDR3aa: CASSFGGFDEKLFF
j_gene: TRBJ1-5; v_gene: TRBV29-1; abundance: .; d_gene: .; CDR3nt: TGCAGCACCGATTCACCCGCCCCCAATCAGCCCCAGCATTTT; CDR3aa: CSTDSPAPNQPQHF
j_gene: TRBJ1-1; v_gene: TRBV4-1; abundance: once; d_gene: .; CDR3nt: TGCGCCAGCAGCCGGATACAGGCAGGGTGGACTGAAGCTTTCTTT; CDR3aa: CASSRIQAGWTEAFF
j_gene: TRBJ2-3; v_gene: TRBV24-1; abundance: many; d_gene: .; CDR3nt: TGTGCCACCAGTGATTTCCCCGGGTCCGGGGGCACAGATACGCAGTATTTT; CDR3aa: CATSDFPGSGGTDTQYF
j_gene: TRBJ1-4; v_gene: TRBV6-6; abundance: few; d_gene: TRBD1; CDR3nt: TGTGCCAGCGCGGACAGGGGGCTTGAAAAACTGTTTTTT; CDR3aa: CASADRGLEKLFF
j_gene: TRBJ2-2; v_gene: TRBV7-2; abundance: .; d_gene: .; CDR3nt: TGTGCCAGCAGCTTATGGGGCGCCACCGGGGAGCTGTTTTTT; CDR3aa: CASSLWGATGELFF
j_gene: TRBJ1-1; v_gene: TRBV4-2; abundance: many; d_gene: .; CDR3nt: TGTGCCAGCAGCCAAGCCGGAGGGAAGAACACTGAAGCTTTCTTT; CDR3aa: CASSQAGGKNTEAFF
j_gene: TRBJ2-3; v_gene: TRBV9; abundance: many; d_gene: .; CDR3nt: TGTGCCAGCAGCGTAGCGTGGTCGTTTAGCACAGATACGCAGTATTTT; CDR3aa: CASSVAWSFSTDTQYF
j_gene: TRBJ2-7; v_gene: TRBV7-2; abundance: .; d_gene: TRBD1; CDR3nt: TGTGCCAGCTCCCAAAACCCCGGGACAGCATACGAGCAGTACTTC; CDR3aa: CASSQNPGTAYEQYF
j_gene: TRBJ2-1; v_gene: TRBV4-3; abundance: once; d_gene: .; CDR3nt: TGCGCCAGCAGCCAAGATCCCGGCAATGAGCAGTTCTTC; CDR3aa: CASSQDPGNEQFF
j_gene: TRBJ2-2; v_gene: TRBV11-2; abundance: few; d_gene: .; CDR3nt: TGTGCCAGCAGTTTCCTGGATACGAACACCGGGGAGCTGTTTTTT; CDR3aa: CASSFLDTNTGELFF
j_gene: TRBJ1-2; v_gene: TRBV25-1; abundance: few; d_gene: TRBD1; CDR3nt: TGTGCCAGCAGTGAAGGGGGGGGATTTACCACAGGGGCTGGCTACACCTTC; CDR3aa: CASSEGGGFTTGAGYTF
j_gene: TRBJ1-1; v_gene: TRBV27; abundance: .; d_gene: .; CDR3nt: TGTGCCAGCAGTTTATCTTGGGGGTCCCCTGAAGCTTTCTTT; CDR3aa: CASSLSWGSPEAFF
j_gene: TRBJ1-6; v_gene: TRBV3-1; abundance: few; d_gene: .; CDR3nt: TGTGCCAGCAGCCCGCTCATAGACTCACCCCTCCACTTT; CDR3aa: CASSPLIDSPLHF
j_gene: TRBJ2-1; v_gene: TRBV4-3; abundance: few; d_gene: TRBD1; CDR3nt: TGCGCCAGCAGCGAAGACAGGGATTCGCGCAATGAGCAGTTCTTC; CDR3aa: CASSEDRDSRNEQFF
j_gene: TRBJ2-2; v_gene: TRBV12-3/TRBV12-4; abundance: few; d_gene: .; CDR3nt: TGTGCCAGCAGTGGCAGGGCCGCGAACACCGGGGAGCTGTTTTTT; CDR3aa: CASSGRAANTGELFF
j_gene: TRBJ2-3; v_gene: TRBV7-9; abundance: many; d_gene: TRBD1; CDR3nt: TGTGCCAGCAGCCCCCGGACAGGTAGCACAGATACGCAGTATTTT; CDR3aa: CASSPRTGSTDTQYF
j_gene: TRBJ1-5; v_gene: TRBV28; abundance: few; d_gene: TRBD1; CDR3nt: TGTGCCAGCAGTATCCCGGGGACAGGGGGTTGGACGCCCCAGCATTTT; CDR3aa: CASSIPGTGGWTPQHF
j_gene: TRBJ1-6; v_gene: TRBV11-3; abundance: few; d_gene: .; CDR3nt: TGTGCCAGCAGCTTGGGGGGATCTAATTCACCCCTCCACTTT; CDR3aa: CASSLGGSNSPLHF
j_gene: TRBJ2-3; v_gene: TRBV9; abundance: .; d_gene: TRBD2; CDR3nt: TGTGCCAGCAGCGTAGGGACTAGCGGCCCAGATACGCAGTATTTT; CDR3aa: CASSVGTSGPDTQYF
j_gene: TRBJ2-1; v_gene: TRBV10-3; abundance: many; d_gene: TRBD2; CDR3nt: TGTGCCATCTCTAGCGGGGGTTACAATGAGCAGTTCTTC; CDR3aa: CAISSGGYNEQFF
j_gene: TRBJ2-7; v_gene: TRBV2; abundance: .; d_gene: TRBD1; CDR3nt: TGTGCCAGCAGTGGACAGGGGGTTTTCTACGAGCAGTACTTC; CDR3aa: CASSGQGVFYEQYF
j_gene: TRBJ2-1; v_gene: TRBV3-1; abundance: few; d_gene: TRBD2; CDR3nt: TGTGCCAGCAGTCAACTAGCGGGGGGAATCCACAATGAGCAGTTCTTC; CDR3aa: CASSQLAGGIHNEQFF
j_gene: TRBJ2-7; v_gene: TRBV25-1; abundance: .; d_gene: TRBD1; CDR3nt: TGTGCCAGCAGTGAATCTGGACAGGGTGATTCCTACGAGCAGTACTTC; CDR3aa: CASSESGQGDSYEQYF
j_gene: TRBJ1-1; v_gene: TRBV7-9; abundance: .; d_gene: TRBD1; CDR3nt: TGTGCCAGCAGCTCCAGTCCCGGGACAGGGTCGGGAACTGAAGCTTTCTTT; CDR3aa: CASSSSPGTGSGTEAFF